This entry features one T cell receptor beta chain sequence. The CDR3 runs to 17 residues. The V and J ends lost 9 bases and 0 bases, in that order; junction bases with no gene match: 9. Germline values: CDR1 MNHEY, CDR2 SMNVEV (reference sequence). This table comes from immunoSEQ multiplex PCR, and its TCRdb copy is limited to in-frame clones, with some not included. The data contain approximately 96,000 clones, approximately 90% of them singletons. These data originate in a study of blood T cell repertoires in COVID-19. The gene calls are TRBV27 and TRBJ1-6, with 9 bases lining up with TRBD1. This TCR derives from a man aged 55 to 70 with acute or convalescent COVID-19. The sequencing sample was made of peripheral blood. CDR3 loop: CASGTGLTSSYNSPLHF. The CDR3, as DNA: TGTGCCAGTGGGACAGGGTTAACGAGCTCCTATAATTCACCCCTCCACTTT.